This note documents a single TCR beta chain sequence. The CDR3 contains 15 residues. CDR1 and CDR2 (germline): SGHTA, FQGNSA. The V segment lost 5 bases and the J segment 2 bases; nucleotides outside the gene matches: 7. Authors' processing steps: Reference gene primer amplification gave estimated nucleated cell counts. Some clones are missing from TCRdb's copy, which holds only in-frame ones; the method was immunoSEQ multiplex PCR. Clonal size and the V and J genes are those of that table, whereas D and trimming came from the DNA. The data hold around 150,000 clones, with around 80% observed a single time. The record originates from a study of blood T cell repertoires in COVID-19.

Sequences were obtained from peripheral blood. The chain employs TRBV7-2 and TRBJ2-3; TRBD2 aligns across 7 bases. This receptor was identified in a human donor in a cohort sampled during active COVID-19. The CDR3 bases are TGTGCCAGCAGCAACCGGGACTACAACACAGATACGCAGTATTTT. Translation: CASSNRDYNTDTQYF.